The clone carrying this TCR beta chain was seen a few times. No antigen is known for it. Vbeta (60) and Jbeta (13) primers were used in the PCR. In the study's own analysis: In a later analysis, the count reached 76 million or so unique TCR beta chains, with 10 million to 11 million shared. Clones were sequenced by immunoSEQ multiplex PCR, and TCRdb holds only the in-frame ones, with some missing. The V and J calls and clone size were taken over from that table, and D and trimming were inferred from the DNA. The profile covers fewer than 120,000 clones, with approximately 80% appearing a single time and around 6.6% taken by the ten largest. Healthy bone marrow donors made up the donors. This sample was taken from a study of cytomegalovirus exposure and HLA in healthy donors. Overall study results and limits: After further analysis at a later stage, some 15,000 TCR beta sequences were associated with HLA alleles at 0.05 false discovery rate. Analyzed later, most CMV-associated TCR beta chains appeared HLA-restricted.

This receptor was identified in a man aged 25-45 years in good health and CMV-seropositive. The specimen was PBMCs.

The CDR3 spells CASSPVAGGPYNEQFF. The CDR3 DNA reads as TGTGCCAGCAGCCCGGTCGCGGGGGGCCCTTACAATGAGCAGTTCTTC. This sequence joins TRBV9 and TRBJ2-1, with 8 bases matching TRBD2. The CDR3 runs to 16 residues. Unmatched junction bases numbered 10, after V lost 4 bases and J lost 4 bases. In germline, CDR1 is SGDLS, CDR2 YYNGEE.